This section outlines one T cell receptor (beta chain) sequence together with its context. The target antigen is unknown. Germline V gene data show CDR1 as SGHVS and CDR2 as FQNEAQ. The V end lost 5 bases, the J end lost 0 bases, and 14 bases lay between the germline ends. The CDR3 totals 16 residues. The data belong to a study of OX40 agonist ivuxolimab in advanced cancers. Study-level information: Dosing consisted of intravenous ivuxolimab at 0.01 to 10 mg/kg every 2 weeks.

Findings and limits, study-wide: In CD8+ T cells, expanded clones were on average more numerous than in CD4+.

The repertoire was sequenced with immunoSEQ multiplex PCR; TCRdb's copy has only in-frame clones and lacks some. The table includes 9,500 to 13,000 clones, roughly 80% detected once. The sequence was collected from an adult with an advanced solid tumor such as melanoma, head and neck, liver or kidney cancer. The sequences come from CD4+ or CD8+ T cells sorted from blood, collected in a trial of the OX40 agonist ivuxolimab. This chain joins TRBV7-8 and TRBJ1-3, with D unclear. The CDR3 region has the DNA TGTGCCAGCAGCCTGACCGCTGGGAGCTCTGGAAACACCATATATTTT. Protein product: CASSLTAGSSGNTIYF. Supplemented by reference TRBV7-8 and TRBJ1-3, the full variable domain reads GAGVSQSPRYKVAKRGQDVALRCDPISGHVSLFWYQQALGQGPEFLTYFQNEAQLDKSGLPSDRFFAERPEGSVSTLKIQRTQQEDSAVYLCASSLTAGSSGNTIYFGEGSWLTVV.